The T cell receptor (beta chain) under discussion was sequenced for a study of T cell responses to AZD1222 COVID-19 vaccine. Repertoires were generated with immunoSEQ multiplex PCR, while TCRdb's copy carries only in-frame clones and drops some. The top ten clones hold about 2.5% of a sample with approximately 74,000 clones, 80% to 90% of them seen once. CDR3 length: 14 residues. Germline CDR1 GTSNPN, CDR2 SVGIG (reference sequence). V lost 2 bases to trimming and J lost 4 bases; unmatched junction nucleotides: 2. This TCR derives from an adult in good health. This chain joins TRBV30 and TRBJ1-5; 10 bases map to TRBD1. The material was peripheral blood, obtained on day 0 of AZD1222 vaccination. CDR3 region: CAWSRGQGNQPQHF. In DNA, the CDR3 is TGTGCCTGGAGTCGGGGACAGGGGAATCAGCCCCAGCATTTT.